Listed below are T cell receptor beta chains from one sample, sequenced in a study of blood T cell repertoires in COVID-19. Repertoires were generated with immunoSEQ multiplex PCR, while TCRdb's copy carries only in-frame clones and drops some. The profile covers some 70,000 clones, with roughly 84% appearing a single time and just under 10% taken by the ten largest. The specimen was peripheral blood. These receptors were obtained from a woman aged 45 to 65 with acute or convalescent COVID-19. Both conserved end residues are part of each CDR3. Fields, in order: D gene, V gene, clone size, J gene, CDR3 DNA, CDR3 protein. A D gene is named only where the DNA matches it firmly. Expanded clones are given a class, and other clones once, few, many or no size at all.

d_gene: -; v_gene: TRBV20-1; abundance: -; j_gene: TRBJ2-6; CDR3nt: TGCAGTGCTAGTTCCGGACAGGGGGCCAACGTCCTGACTTTC; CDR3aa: CSASSGQGANVLTF
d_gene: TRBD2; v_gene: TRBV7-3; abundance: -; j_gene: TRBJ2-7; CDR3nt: TGTGCCAGCAGCTTAACAGGGACTAGCGCCTTCGGCGAGCAGTACTTC; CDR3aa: CASSLTGTSAFGEQYF
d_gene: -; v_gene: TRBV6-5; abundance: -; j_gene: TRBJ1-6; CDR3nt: TGTGCCAGCAGTCCAGGGTCCTCACCCCTCCACTTT; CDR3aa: CASSPGSSPLHF
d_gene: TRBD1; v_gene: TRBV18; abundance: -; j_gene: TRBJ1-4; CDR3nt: TGTGCCAGCTCACAAGGGACAGCAGCAACTAATGAAAAACTGTTTTTT; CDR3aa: CASSQGTAATNEKLFF
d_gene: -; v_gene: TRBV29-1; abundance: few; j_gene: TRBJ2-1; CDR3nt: TGCAGCGTTGAACGTCTTAGCAGATTAAATCATGAGCAGTTCTTC; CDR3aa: CSVERLSRLNHEQFF
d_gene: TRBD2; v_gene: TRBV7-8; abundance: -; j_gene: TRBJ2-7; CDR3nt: TGTGCCAGCAGCGCGATAAGCGGGGGGGCCTACGAGCAGTACTTC; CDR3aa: CASSAISGGAYEQYF
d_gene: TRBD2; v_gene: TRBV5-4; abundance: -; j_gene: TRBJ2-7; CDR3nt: TGTGCCAGCAGCTTGGGACTAGCGGGACACTCCTACGAGCAGTACTTC; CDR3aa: CASSLGLAGHSYEQYF
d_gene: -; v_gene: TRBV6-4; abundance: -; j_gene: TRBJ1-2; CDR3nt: TGTGCCAGCAGTGAAGACAGAGACTATGGCTACACCTTC; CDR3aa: CASSEDRDYGYTF
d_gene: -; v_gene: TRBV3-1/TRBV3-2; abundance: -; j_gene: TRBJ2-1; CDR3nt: TGTGCCAGCAGCCAATACGGACAAGGCAACAATGAGCAGTTCTTC; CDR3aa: CASSQYGQGNNEQFF
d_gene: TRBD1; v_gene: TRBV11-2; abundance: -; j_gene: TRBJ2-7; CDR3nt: TGTGCCAGCAGCTTGAGGGGGACAGGGGGCTTGCCGAGCTCCTACGAGCAGTACTTC; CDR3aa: CASSLRGTGGLPSSYEQYF
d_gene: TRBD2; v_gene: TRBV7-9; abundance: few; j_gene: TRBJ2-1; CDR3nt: TGTGCCAGCAGCTTAGGTAGCGGGGAATACAATGAGCAGTTCTTC; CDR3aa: CASSLGSGEYNEQFF
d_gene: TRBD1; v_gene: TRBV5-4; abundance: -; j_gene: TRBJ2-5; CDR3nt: TGTGCCAGCAGCCTGGGACAGGGGCTAGGGGAGACCCAGTACTTC; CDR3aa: CASSLGQGLGETQYF
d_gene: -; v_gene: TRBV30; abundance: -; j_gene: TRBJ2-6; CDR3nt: TGTGCCTGGGGACTCTCTGGGGCCAACGTCCTGACTTTC; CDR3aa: CAWGLSGANVLTF
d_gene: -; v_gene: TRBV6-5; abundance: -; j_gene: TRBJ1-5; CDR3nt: TGTGCCAGCAGGCCCAGGGGAATCGGGCATCAGCCCCAGCATTTT; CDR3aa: CASRPRGIGHQPQHF
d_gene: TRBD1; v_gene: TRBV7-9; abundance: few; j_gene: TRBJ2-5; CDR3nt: TGTGCCAGCAGACAGGGACAGGCCCAGGAGACCCAGTACTTC; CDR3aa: CASRQGQAQETQYF
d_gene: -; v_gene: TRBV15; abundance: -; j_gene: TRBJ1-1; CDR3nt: TGTGCCACCAGCTCGTATAGGAACACTGAAGCTTTCTTT; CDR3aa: CATSSYRNTEAFF
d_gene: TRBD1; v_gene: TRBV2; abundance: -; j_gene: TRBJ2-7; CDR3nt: TGTGCCAGCAGTGAAGCCGGGACCGGGACAGGGTTGGAGGAGCAGTACTTC; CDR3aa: CASSEAGTGTGLEEQYF